This T cell receptor (beta chain) came from a study of cytomegalovirus exposure and HLA in healthy donors. The donors were members of the roughly 120-subject validation cohort (separate from the approximately 670-subject first cohort). This table comes from immunoSEQ multiplex PCR, and its TCRdb copy is limited to in-frame clones, with some not included. The table lists under 200,000 clones, 85% to 90% of them singletons, with around 6% in the top ten. In regard to this clone: The target antigen is unknown.

Study-wide findings and caveats: First-cohort TCR clusters tended to co-occur in the 90 to 150 validation repertoires, a later analysis found. Usually a TCR sequence was rare, but some public TCRs were found in many donors. Researchers catalogued under 200 TCR beta chains as cytomegalovirus-associated.

Per germline, CDR1 SGDLS and CDR2 YYNGEE. CDR3 length: 17 amino acids. Losses at the gene ends were 4 bases for V and 2 bases for J; bases not matched to a gene: 8. The sequenced sample consisted of PBMCs. The sequence derives from a woman under 40 in good health and CMV-seronegative. The V call is TRBV9, the J call TRBJ2-6; TRBD1 agrees at 8 bases. This CDR3 reads CASSKSRGLTGANVLTF. CDR3 sequence (DNA): TGTGCCAGCAGCAAATCCAGGGGGCTAACTGGGGCCAACGTCCTGACTTTC.